The clone carrying this TCR beta chain was counted a few times. The antigen remains unidentified. Next came a second PCR, run for about 7 to 12 cycles, which used a sample-barcoded 5' primer along with a J-beta primer mix. Via MiXCR, TCRdb re-called the 5' RACE reads, giving one row per CDR3 protein. The data hold about 1.6 million distinct CDR3 sequences, with approximately 32% observed a single time. The source of the sample is a study of blood T cells in healthy people across ages. Study observations and caveats: In older individuals, TCR beta diversity per million T cells was lower, falling roughly linearly with age. Higher diversity and more naive CD4+ cells were features of long-lived donors, compared to aged donors.

Germline V gives CDR1 MNHEY, CDR2 SVGAGI. The V segment lost 6 bases and the J segment 2 bases; nucleotides outside the gene matches: 7. This CDR3 spans 15 amino acids. The sequence came from a woman in her twenties or thirties in good health. The rearrangement joins TRBV6-5 to TRBJ1-2, with 9 bases lining up with TRBD1. The specimen was blood. CDR3 nucleotide sequence: TGTGCCAGCAGCCGGACAGGGGCCCTAAACTATGGCTACACCTTC. Translating it yields CASSRTGALNYGYTF.